This passage covers 11 T cell receptor beta chains from one sample sequenced in a study of control samples from healthy donors and cancer patients. Produced via immunoSEQ multiplex PCR; TCRdb's table is partial and in-frame only. The data hold about 120,000 clones, with approximately 92% observed a single time. Sequenced input: PBMCs. Source of these receptors: a man older than 75 with head and neck cancer.

The chain employs TRBV5-1 and TRBJ2-3; 10 bases map to TRBD1. This CDR3 is 17 amino acids long. CDR1 SGHRS and CDR2 YFSETQ come from the germline V gene. The V and J ends lost 0 bases and 6 bases, in that order; junction bases with no gene match: 10. In DNA form, the CDR3 reads TGCGCCAGCAGCTTGGGGACCGGGACAGGGGCTCTGGATACGCAGTATTTT. Protein product: CASSLGTGTGALDTQYF.

The V and J genes are TRBV2 and TRBJ1-2; D is unclear. V was clipped by 5 bases and J by 1 base, with 11 bases between them. CDR3 size: 14 residues. Germline CDR1 and CDR2: SNHLY and FYNNEI. The DNA for the CDR3 is TGTGCCAGCAGTTACCGGACGGATAACTATGGCTACACCTTC. Encoded protein: CASSYRTDNYGYTF.

The V and J genes are TRBV6-5 and TRBJ1-4, with D unresolved. The CDR3 totals 12 residues. Trimming left V 6 bases short and J 2 bases short, with 4 bases between. CDR1 MNHEY and CDR2 SVGAGI come from the germline V gene. The CDR3: CASRSTNEKLFF. Written as DNA, the CDR3 is TGTGCCAGCAGGAGTACTAATGAAAAACTGTTTTTT.

This rearrangement joins TRBV5-6 to TRBJ2-7; possibly TRBD1 for D (6 bases). Per germline, CDR1 SGHDT and CDR2 YYEEEE. This CDR3 comprises 14 residues. V lost 0 bases, J lost 2 bases, and 9 bases lay in between. CDR3 bases: TGTGCCAGCAGCTTGGCAGGGGTCACCTACGAGCAGTACTTC. Protein sequence: CASSLAGVTYEQYF.

The rearrangement joins TRBV19 to TRBJ2-7; 9 bases map to TRBD1. The CDR3 runs to 14 residues. V shed 5 bases, J shed 3 bases, and the junction held 5 bases outside the gene matches. Germline loops: CDR1 LNHDA, CDR2 SQIVND (reference sequence). The CDR3 bases are TGTGCCAGTAGTGGGACAGGGCAGATCTACGAGCAGTACTTC. Protein: CASSGTGQIYEQYF.

The CDR3 is CASSTLRGYEQYF. The CDR3 DNA sequence: TGTGCCAGCAGCACACTTCGTGGGTACGAGCAGTACTTC. The chain links TRBV5-6 to TRBJ2-7; D remains ambiguous. V lost 4 bases, J lost 4 bases, and 12 bases lay in between. The CDR3 is 13 amino acids. Germline V gene sequence: CDR1 SGHDT, CDR2 YYEEEE.

A word on this clone: Other DNA variants within this sample encode the same CDR3. This chain connects TRBV9 to TRBJ1-3; D gene unclear. V gave up 2 bases and J gave up 1 base, with 4 bases separating them. The germline gives CDR1 SGDLS, CDR2 YYNGEE. The CDR3 spans 13 residues. The CDR3 protein is CASSVGSGNTIYF. In DNA form, the CDR3 reads TGTGCCAGCAGCGTGGGGTCTGGAAACACCATATATTTT.

The V call is TRBV11-2, the J call TRBJ2-7; no reliable D call. This CDR3 has 15 residues. The germline V and J ends were trimmed by 5 bases and 3 bases, with 17 bases remaining between them. Germline CDR1 is SGHAT and CDR2 is FQNNGV. CDR3 residues: CASSQDVGLYYEQYF. The DNA of the CDR3 is TGTGCCAGCAGCCAGGACGTGGGGTTGTACTACGAGCAGTACTTC.

This chain uses TRBV21-1 with TRBJ2-7; the table's D call of TRBD1 was not tested on the DNA. TRBV21-1 counts as a pseudogene. The CDR3 runs to 15 residues. CDR3 amino acids: CASSILFRDSYEQYF. The CDR3 nucleotides read TGTGCCAGCAGCATATTATTCCGGGACAGCTACGAGCAGTACTTC.

The rearrangement uses TRBV30 and TRBJ1-2; no clear D gene. Germline V gives CDR1 GTSNPN, CDR2 SVGIG (reference sequence). The CDR3 runs 15 residues. V was clipped by 2 bases and J by 4 bases, with 17 bases between them. The CDR3 region has the DNA TGTGCCTGGAGTCCCGGAAACCGGGTGGGCTATGGCTACACCTTC. It is translated as CAWSPGNRVGYGYTF.

The J gene is TRBJ2-6, the V gene TRBV19, with D perhaps matching TRBD1 (5 bases). Germline V lookup: CDR1 LNHDA, CDR2 SQIVND (reference sequence). Trimming pared 5 bases from V and 0 bases from J, leaving 20 bases between. This CDR3 is built from 19 residues. CDR3 in DNA: TGTGCCAGTAGTTCATTAGGTAGGGGTCCCAGCTCTGGGGCCAACGTCCTGACTTTC. The encoded protein is CASSSLGRGPSSGANVLTF.